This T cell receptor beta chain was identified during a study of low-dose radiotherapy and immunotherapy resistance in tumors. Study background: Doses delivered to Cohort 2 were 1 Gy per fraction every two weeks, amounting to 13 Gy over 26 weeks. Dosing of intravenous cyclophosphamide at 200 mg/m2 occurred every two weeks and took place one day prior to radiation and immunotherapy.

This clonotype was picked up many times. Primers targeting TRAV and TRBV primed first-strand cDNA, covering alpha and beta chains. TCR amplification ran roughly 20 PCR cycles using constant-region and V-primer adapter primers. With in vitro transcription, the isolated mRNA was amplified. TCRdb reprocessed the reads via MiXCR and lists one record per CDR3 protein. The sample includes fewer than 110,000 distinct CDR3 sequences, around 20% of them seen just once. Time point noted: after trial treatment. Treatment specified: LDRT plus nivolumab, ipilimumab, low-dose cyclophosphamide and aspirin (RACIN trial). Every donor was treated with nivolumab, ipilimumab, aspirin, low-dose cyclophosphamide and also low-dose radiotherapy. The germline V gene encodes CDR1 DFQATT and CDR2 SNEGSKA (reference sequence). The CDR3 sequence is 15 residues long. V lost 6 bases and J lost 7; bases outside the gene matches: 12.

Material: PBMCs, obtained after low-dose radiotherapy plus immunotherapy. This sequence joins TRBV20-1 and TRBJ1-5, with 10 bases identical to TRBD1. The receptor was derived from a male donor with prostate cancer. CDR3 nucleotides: TGCAGTGCCAGTCCCGGGACAGGGGCGGGGCAGCCCCAGCATTTT. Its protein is CSASPGTGAGQPQHF.